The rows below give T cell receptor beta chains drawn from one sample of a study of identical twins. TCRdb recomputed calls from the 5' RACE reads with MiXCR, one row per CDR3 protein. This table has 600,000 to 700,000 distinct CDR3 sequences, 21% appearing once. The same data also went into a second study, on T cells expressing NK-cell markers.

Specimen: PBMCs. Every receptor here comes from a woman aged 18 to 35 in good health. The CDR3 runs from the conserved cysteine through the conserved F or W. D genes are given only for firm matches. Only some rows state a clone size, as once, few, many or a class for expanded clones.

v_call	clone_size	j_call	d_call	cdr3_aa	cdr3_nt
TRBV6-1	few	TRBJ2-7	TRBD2	CASSENGGGPYEQYF	TGTGCCAGCAGTGAAAACGGGGGGGGGCCCTACGAGCAGTACTTC
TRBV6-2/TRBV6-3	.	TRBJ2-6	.	CASSYRPSDPGANVLTF	TGTGCCAGCAGTTACCGGCCTTCCGATCCGGGGGCCAACGTCCTGACTTTC
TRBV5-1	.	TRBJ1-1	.	CASSFGGAGTEAFF	TGCGCCAGCAGCTTCGGGGGCGCGGGGACTGAAGCTTTCTTT
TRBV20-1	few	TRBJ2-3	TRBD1	CSAGQGGWGTDTQYF	TGCAGTGCCGGACAGGGGGGTTGGGGCACAGATACGCAGTATTTT
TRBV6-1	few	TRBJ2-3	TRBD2	CASTGASGGAYTQYF	TGTGCCAGCACCGGGGCTAGCGGGGGGGCTTATACGCAGTATTTT
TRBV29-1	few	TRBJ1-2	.	CSVEFVAALGSYTF	TGCAGCGTTGAATTTGTGGCGGCCCTTGGAAGCTACACCTTC
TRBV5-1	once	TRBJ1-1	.	CASSSETGHEAFF	TGCGCCAGCAGCTCTGAGACAGGTCACGAAGCTTTCTTT
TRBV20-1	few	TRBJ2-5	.	CSASHGETQYF	TGCAGTGCTAGCCACGGAGAGACCCAGTACTTC
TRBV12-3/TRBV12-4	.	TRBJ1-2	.	CASSRNAYGYTF	TGTGCCAGCAGTCGTAATGCCTATGGCTACACCTTC
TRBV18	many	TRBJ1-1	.	CASSPLQGNTEAFF	TGTGCCAGCTCACCATTACAGGGGAACACTGAAGCTTTCTTT
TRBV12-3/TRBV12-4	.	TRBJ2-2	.	CASSLRGRGTGELFF	TGTGCCAGCAGTTTAAGGGGAAGGGGGACCGGGGAGCTGTTTTTT
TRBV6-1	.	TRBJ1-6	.	CASSKERVNSPLHF	TGTGCCAGCAGTAAGGAAAGGGTAAATTCACCCCTCCACTTT
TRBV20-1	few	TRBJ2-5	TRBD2	CSARVASGSQETQYF	TGCAGTGCTAGAGTGGCTAGCGGGAGTCAAGAGACCCAGTACTTC
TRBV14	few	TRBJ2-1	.	CASSQEPYSYNEQFF	TGTGCCAGCAGCCAAGAACCTTACTCCTACAATGAGCAGTTCTTC
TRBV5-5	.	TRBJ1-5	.	CASSLAAGQGYNQPQHF	TGTGCCAGCAGCTTGGCTGCGGGGCAGGGGTACAATCAGCCCCAGCATTTT
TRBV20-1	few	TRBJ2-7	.	CSARKGRIYEQYF	TGCAGTGCTAGGAAAGGACGGATCTACGAGCAGTACTTC
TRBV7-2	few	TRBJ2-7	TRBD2	CASRLREGQLYEQYF	TGTGCCAGCAGGTTAAGGGAGGGCCAATTATACGAGCAGTACTTC
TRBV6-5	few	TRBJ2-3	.	CASSFQGQSTDTQYF	TGTGCCAGCAGTTTCCAAGGACAAAGCACAGATACGCAGTATTTT
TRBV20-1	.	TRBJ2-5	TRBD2	CSARSSSGGGKETQYF	TGCAGTGCTAGATCCAGTAGCGGGGGGGGGAAGGAGACCCAGTACTTC
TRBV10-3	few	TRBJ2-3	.	CAIRPPSSTDTQYF	TGTGCCATCCGGCCCCCTTCGAGCACAGATACGCAGTATTTT
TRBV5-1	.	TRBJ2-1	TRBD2	CASSSFGAGDNEQFF	TGCGCCAGCAGCTCCTTCGGGGCGGGAGACAATGAGCAGTTCTTC
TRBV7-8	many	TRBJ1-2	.	CASAHLHPGYTF	TGTGCCAGTGCCCACCTACACCCTGGCTACACCTTC
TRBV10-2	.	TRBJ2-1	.	CASSEGTWLFPEFF	TGCGCCAGCAGTGAAGGGACCTGGTTATTCCCTGAGTTCTTC
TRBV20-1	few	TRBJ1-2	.	CSATVGSGGYTF	TGCAGTGCAACCGTCGGGAGTGGTGGCTACACCTTC
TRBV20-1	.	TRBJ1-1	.	CSASVWGAAFF	TGCAGTGCTAGTGTGTGGGGGGCAGCTTTCTTT
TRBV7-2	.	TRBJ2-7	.	CASSLAMRYEQYF	TGTGCCAGCAGCTTAGCGATGAGGTACGAGCAGTACTTC
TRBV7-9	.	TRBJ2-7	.	CASSLFGPGGSYEQYF	TGTGCCAGCAGCTTATTCGGCCCTGGGGGAAGCTACGAGCAGTACTTC